This T cell receptor (beta chain) is drawn from a study of blood T cell repertoires in COVID-19. The CDR3 consists of 18 residues. V lost 9 bases to trimming and J lost 0 bases; unmatched junction nucleotides: 15. The V gene's germline CDR1 is LNHDA and CDR2 SQIVND (reference sequence). Using immunoSEQ multiplex PCR, the repertoire was profiled, and TCRdb retains in-frame clones only, with some absent. There are roughly 400,000 clones in the sample; over 75% occur only once, and 2% to 2.5% lies in the top ten. The sample comprised peripheral blood. The sequence came from a woman aged 55 to 70 with COVID-19, enrolled during active disease. The V and J genes are TRBV19 and TRBJ1-3; TRBD1 agrees at 9 bases. This CDR3 reads CARWGLLGQGPSGNTIYF. The DNA for the CDR3 is TGTGCCAGATGGGGGCTGCTAGGACAGGGGCCCTCTGGAAACACCATATATTTT.